This T cell receptor beta chain originates from a study of human T cells and chemical hapten exposure. The study's findings and limits: TCRs at high frequency, those above 1 in 1000, did not change with DPC sensitization.

Extraction yielded total RNA from whole blood (unfractionated). The germline V gene has CDR1 SGHTA and CDR2 FQGNSA. Trimming removed 6 bases from V and 5 bases from J, with 13 bases in between. The CDR3 has 13 residues. The table lists this clonotype with a few counts. Its antigen is still unknown. The library gave individual cDNA molecules unique molecular identifiers. TCRdb independently ran MiXCR on the 5' RACE reads; one entry per CDR3 protein. The table lists 130,000 or so distinct CDR3 sequences, roughly 4.1% of them singletons. This sequence joins TRBV7-2 and TRBJ2-5; no clear D gene. The source is a female donor in good health. The CDR3 loop is CASRPGGVETQYF. DNA for the CDR3: TGTGCCAGCAGACCGGGTGGCGTTGAGACCCAGTACTTC.